Each of the 29 T cell receptor beta chains below was sequenced from the same sample in a study of OX40 agonist ivuxolimab in advanced cancers. Using immunoSEQ multiplex PCR, the repertoire was profiled, and TCRdb retains in-frame clones only, with some absent. Among 55,000 to 85,000 clones listed, more than 75% were seen once. Sequencing was performed on CD4+ or CD8+ T cells sorted from blood, taken in a trial of the OX40 agonist ivuxolimab. The receptor set was obtained from an adult with an advanced solid tumor such as melanoma, head and neck, liver or kidney cancer.

The chain employs TRBV2 and TRBJ1-4; TRBD1 agrees at 7 bases. This CDR3 has 14 amino acids. V shed 7 bases and J 4 bases; nucleotides not matched to a gene: 6. Germline V gene data show CDR1 as SNHLY and CDR2 as FYNNEI. DNA for the CDR3: TGTGCCAGCAATTTGCAGGGGGATAATGAAAAACTGTTTTTT. It codes for CASNLQGDNEKLFF. The full variable domain, with the rest looked up from reference TRBV2 and TRBJ1-4, is EPEVTQTPSHQVTQMGQEVILRCVPISNHLYFYWYRQILGQKVEFLVSFYNNEISEKSEIFDDQFSVERPDGSNFTLKIRSTKLEDSAMYFCASNLQGDNEKLFFGSGTQLSVL.

This chain joins TRBV7-2 and TRBJ2-5; 8 bases align to TRBD1. This CDR3 is 17 amino acids long. Germline V gene data show CDR1 as SGHTA and CDR2 as FQGNSA. With V trimmed by 1 base and J by 3 bases, 10 bases remained unmatched. For the CDR3, the DNA is TGTGCCAGCAGCTTAGTAGGACAGGGTCGGGTGGAAGAGACCCAGTACTTC. This sequence encodes CASSLVGQGRVEETQYF.

The V call is TRBV9, the J call TRBJ2-7, with 9 bases aligning to TRBD1. Germline V gene sequence: CDR1 SGDLS, CDR2 YYNGEE. Trimming took 0 bases from V and 2 from J; bases not matched to a gene: 9. The CDR3 sequence is 17 residues long. CDR3 region: CASSVARRQGEAYEQYF. The CDR3 DNA reads as TGTGCCAGCAGCGTAGCTCGGCGACAGGGGGAAGCCTACGAGCAGTACTTC.

This chain connects TRBV7-2 to TRBJ2-7; D may correspond to TRBD1 or TRBD2 (5 bases each). Germline lookup yields CDR1 SGHTA and CDR2 FQGNSA. Trimming stripped 7 bases from V and 7 bases from J, with 23 bases between. This CDR3 region has 15 residues. CDR3 region: CASNSGTRFGSEQYF. The CDR3, as DNA: TGTGCCAGCAATTCGGGGACGCGGTTCGGATCGGAGCAGTACTTC. Based on the CDR3 plus reference TRBV7-2 and TRBJ2-7, the full variable domain is GAGVSQSPSNKVTEKGKDVELRCDPISGHTALYWYRQSLGQGLEFLIYFQGNSAPDKSGLPSDRFSAERTGGSVSTLTIQRTQQEDSAVYLCASNSGTRFGSEQYFGPGTRLTVT.

The J gene is TRBJ2-1, the V gene TRBV7-2; no clear D gene. Trimming shortened V by 1 base and J by 0 bases, and 7 bases separated the two germline ends. This CDR3 is 15 amino acids long. CDR1 SGHTA and CDR2 FQGNSA come from the germline V gene. The CDR3 here is CASSLGLPSYNEQFF. CDR3 coding DNA: TGTGCCAGCAGCTTAGGCCTCCCCTCCTACAATGAGCAGTTCTTC.

The rearrangement joins TRBV4-3 to TRBJ1-1; no clear D. V was cut by 4 bases and J by 1 base, with 10 bases left in between. CDR3 size: 14 residues. The germline V gene encodes CDR1 LGHNA and CDR2 YSLEER. Here the CDR3 DNA reads TGCGCCAGCAGCCGACACCCTGAGAACACTGAAGCTTTCTTT. Translating gives CASSRHPENTEAFF.

Points on this clone: At one of its ends the junction is not consistent with the germline gene, which may arise from a read error. The chain recombines TRBV27 with TRBJ1-2, with D maybe TRBD1 (6 bases). Germline assignment: CDR1 MNHEY and CDR2 SMNVEV (reference sequence). The CDR3 totals 13 residues. CDR3 residues: CPSRGAEDYGYTF. In DNA form, the CDR3 reads TGCCCTAGCCGGGGGGCCGAGGATTATGGCTACACCTTC.

The V call is TRBV7-2, the J call TRBJ1-6; D perhaps matches TRBD1 (6 bases). CDR1 is SGHTA and CDR2 is FQGNSA in the germline V gene. Trimming removed 8 bases from V and 7 bases from J, with 12 bases in between. The CDR3 is 13 residues long. Here the CDR3 reads CASGQTRNSPLHF. As DNA, the CDR3 is TGTGCCAGCGGACAGACGCGGAATTCACCCCTCCACTTT.

V and J are TRBV28 and TRBJ2-7; 7 bases are a match to TRBD1. The CDR3 spans 13 residues. The germline V gene has CDR1 MDHEN and CDR2 SYDVKM. With V trimmed by 5 bases and J by 7 bases, 8 bases remained unmatched. CDR3 sequence: CASSPETGSEQYF. The CDR3 DNA sequence: TGTGCCAGCAGTCCAGAGACAGGGTCTGAGCAGTACTTC.

This chain uses TRBV10-1 with TRBJ2-7; D might be TRBD1 or TRBD2, each matching 5 bases. Trimming left V 4 bases short and J 3 bases short, with 16 bases between. Germline V lookup: CDR1 WNHNN, CDR2 SYGVQD (reference sequence). The CDR3 sequence is 15 residues long. The CDR3 region is CASSGDRNSVYEQYF. The CDR3 DNA sequence: TGCGCCAGCAGTGGGGACCGGAACTCAGTCTACGAGCAGTACTTC.

The chain carries TRBV4-2 and TRBJ1-1; D remains ambiguous. The V and J ends lost 1 base and 2 bases respectively, with 11 bases between them. Germline V gives CDR1 LGHNA, CDR2 YNFKEQ. The CDR3 has 15 amino acids. CDR3 coding DNA: TGTGCCAGCAGCCAAGGGGCGGGATTTAACACTGAAGCTTTCTTT. The encoded protein is CASSQGAGFNTEAFF.

The rearrangement links TRBV2 to TRBJ2-5, with a possible D match to TRBD2 (7 bases). The CDR3 contains 14 residues. CDR1 and CDR2 from the germline V gene are SNHLY and FYNNEI. V was cut by 7 bases and J by 2 bases, with 14 bases left in between. CDR3 sequence: CASKGGGPQETQYF. The CDR3 DNA sequence: TGTGCCAGCAAAGGGGGGGGGCCTCAAGAGACCCAGTACTTC.

This clone was recorded a few times. The chain has TRBV29-1 and TRBJ2-3; D is uncertain. In germline, CDR1 is SQVTM, CDR2 ANQGSEA. The length of the CDR3 is 10 residues. Trimming left V 8 bases short and J 2 bases short, with 5 bases between. The CDR3 here is CSTDTDTQYF. The CDR3, as DNA: TGCAGCACGGACACAGATACGCAGTATTTT.

V and J are TRBV20-1 and TRBJ1-2, with D hard to call. There are 11 residues in the CDR3. V was trimmed by 7 bases and J by 1 base, leaving 7 bases between them. Germline loops: CDR1 DFQATT, CDR2 SNEGSKA (reference sequence). This chain's CDR3 is CSGRDNYGYTF. The CDR3 DNA reads as TGCAGTGGCCGCGATAACTATGGCTACACCTTC.

This sequence joins TRBV7-2 and TRBJ1-4, with D possibly matching TRBD1 (5 bases). The CDR3 has 14 amino acids. Germline-derived CDR1 and CDR2 are SGHTA and FQGNSA. V was shortened by 2 bases and J by 12 bases, with 16 bases between the two germline ends. The CDR3 bases are TGTGCCAGCAGCTTAACCAGGGACGCTGGGGAACTGTTTTTT. It codes for CASSLTRDAGELFF.

This chain joins TRBV19 and TRBJ2-7, with TRBD1 matching over 8 bases. Germline CDR1 LNHDA, CDR2 SQIVND (reference sequence). The V gene end was trimmed by 2 bases and the J gene end by 0 bases; junction bases not matched to a gene: 3. The CDR3 is made up of 15 amino acids. This chain's CDR3 is CASSISGGLSYEQYF. The CDR3 DNA follows: TGTGCCAGTAGTATATCAGGGGGCCTCTCCTACGAGCAGTACTTC.

The V gene is TRBV15, the J gene TRBJ2-3; a possible D gene is TRBD2 (7 bases). From germline, CDR1 is LNHNV and CDR2 YYDKDF (reference sequence). The CDR3 has 15 residues. The V and J ends lost 2 bases and 2 bases respectively, with 11 bases between them. CDR3 sequence: CATSRSGGPTDTQYF. For the CDR3, the DNA is TGTGCCACCAGCAGATCCGGGGGGCCCACAGATACGCAGTATTTT.

The J gene is TRBJ1-1, the V gene TRBV18; no clear D. Per germline, CDR1 KGHSH and CDR2 LQKENI. The CDR3 spans 15 residues. Deletions cut 4 bases from V and 4 bases from J, with 16 bases between. The CDR3 loop is CASSQAASGSTEAFF. The CDR3 DNA follows: TGTGCCAGCTCACAGGCAGCCTCCGGGAGCACTGAAGCTTTCTTT.

The chain is built from TRBV6-9 and TRBJ1-1, with no clear D. There are 11 residues in the CDR3. Trimming took 3 bases from V and 9 from J, leaving 8 bases between them. The germline V gene encodes CDR1 MNHGY and CDR2 SVAAGI. The CDR3 region has the DNA TGTGCCAGCAGTTACGAGAGGAAAGCTTTCTTT. Amino acids: CASSYERKAFF.

The V call is TRBV7-2, the J call TRBJ2-1; 8 bases map to TRBD2. Germline V CDR1 and CDR2: SGHTA, FQGNSA. The CDR3 sequence is 15 residues long. V gave up 4 bases and J gave up 2 bases; unmatched junction bases: 4. The CDR3, as DNA: TGTGCCAGCAGCTCCACGGGGGGGACCTACAATGAGCAGTTCTTC. Its translation is CASSSTGGTYNEQFF.

The genes are TRBV28 and TRBJ1-2, with 8 bases identical to TRBD1. Trimming removed 3 bases from V and 7 bases from J; junction bases left unmatched: 10. Germline-derived CDR1 and CDR2 are MDHEN and SYDVKM. The CDR3 sequence is 15 residues long. The DNA of the CDR3 is TGTGCCAGCAGTTTTTCCCCATTGACAGGGGCTGGCTACACCTTC. This gives the protein CASSFSPLTGAGYTF.

This clone qualifies as medium-sized (0.01 to 0.1%). The chain couples TRBV5-6 to TRBJ1-1; 9 bases are a match to TRBD1. Germline trimming cut 4 bases from V and 7 bases from J; bases unmatched to any gene: 11. The CDR3 covers 15 residues. CDR1 and CDR2 (germline): SGHDT, YYEEEE. DNA for the CDR3: TGTGCCAGCAGCCCTGACTTTGGACAGGGGCATGAAGCTTTCTTT. Translation gives CASSPDFGQGHEAFF. Full variable domain (rest looked up from reference TRBV5-6 and TRBJ1-1): DAGVTQSPTHLIKTRGQQVTLRCSPKSGHDTVSWYQQALGQGPQFIFQYYEEEERQRGNFPDRFSGHQFPNYSSELNVNALLLGDSALYLCASSPDFGQGHEAFFGQGTRLTVV.

V usage is TRBV7-9 and J usage is TRBJ1-1; no clear D. V was shortened by 0 bases and J by 8 bases, with 7 bases between the two germline ends. The CDR3 has 12 residues. The germline gives CDR1 SEHNR, CDR2 FQNEAQ (reference sequence). The CDR3 is CASSLAASEAFF. CDR3 bases: TGTGCCAGCAGCTTAGCCGCCTCGGAAGCTTTCTTT. The full variable domain, in which reference TRBV7-9 and TRBJ1-1 provide the parts outside the CDR3, is DTGVSQNPRHKITKRGQNVTFRCDPISEHNRLYWYRQTLGQGPEFLTYFQNEAQLEKSRLLSDRFSAERPKGSFSTLEIQRTEQGDSAMYLCASSLAASEAFFGQGTRLTVV.

This clone was counted between two and nine times. This sequence joins TRBV18 and TRBJ2-1; D is ambiguous. CDR3 length: 13 residues. The V end lost 6 bases, the J end lost 7 bases, and 13 bases lay between the germline ends. The germline CDR1 and CDR2 sequences are KGHSH and LQKENI. The CDR3 DNA reads as TGTGCCAGCTCCCGCGACCAGTTTAATGAGCAGTTCTTC. Translating it yields CASSRDQFNEQFF.

The genes are TRBV29-1 and TRBJ2-2; the match to TRBD2 covers 7 bases. The CDR3 loop spans 15 amino acids. Germline V gene data show CDR1 as SQVTM and CDR2 as ANQGSEA. V gave up 4 bases and J gave up 3 bases; unmatched junction bases: 8. The CDR3 loop reads CSVVPSGVYTGELFF. The CDR3 DNA sequence: TGCAGCGTTGTACCCAGCGGGGTATACACCGGGGAGCTGTTTTTT.

The chain uses TRBV18 and TRBJ2-7; 8 nucleotides line up with TRBD1. This CDR3 has 15 residues. Germline CDR1 and CDR2: KGHSH and LQKENI. Trimming at V came to 3 bases and at J to 5 bases, leaving 9 bases not matched to a gene. The CDR3 region is CASSPQGQGAHEQYF. The CDR3 DNA sequence: TGTGCCAGCTCACCGCAAGGACAGGGTGCGCACGAGCAGTACTTC.

The chain combines TRBV2 with TRBJ1-2; D is uncertain. The CDR3 is 13 residues long. Germline-derived CDR1 and CDR2 are SNHLY and FYNNEI. Trimming left V 4 bases short and J 7 bases short, with 13 bases between. CDR3 sequence reads: CASSGWAVGGYTF. The CDR3 region has the DNA TGTGCCAGCAGTGGTTGGGCGGTAGGTGGCTACACCTTC.

This clone came up once. The chain recombines TRBV4-1 with TRBJ1-2; D gene uncertain. Trimming shortened V by 3 bases and J by 7 bases, and 6 bases separated the two germline ends. CDR3 length: 11 residues. In germline, CDR1 is MGHRA, CDR2 YSYEKL. CDR3 amino acids: CASSHYSGYTF. The CDR3 DNA sequence: TGCGCCAGCAGCCATTACAGTGGCTACACCTTC.

The V and J genes are TRBV6-5 and TRBJ1-2; D remains ambiguous. The CDR3 has 12 amino acids. Germline V lookup: CDR1 MNHEY, CDR2 SVGAGI. V lost 8 bases, J lost 5 bases, and 12 bases lay in between. CDR3 in DNA: TGTGCCAGCGGACGACCCGAATATGGCTACACCTTC. It encodes CASGRPEYGYTF.